A selection of T cell receptor beta chains follows, all from one sample in a study of blood T cell repertoires in COVID-19. This table comes from immunoSEQ multiplex PCR, and its TCRdb copy is limited to in-frame clones, with some not included. Of 380,000 or so clones listed, roughly 86% are singletons. Sequencing was carried out using PBMCs or T cells enriched from blood (not recorded which). These TCRs come from a man younger than 45 who had recovered from COVID-19. Each CDR3 is given with its conserved first and last residue. The D gene is left open where the match is weak. Size tells how often a clone was seen (once, few, many) or the class of an expanded clone, and some rows leave it out.

clone_size	v_call	d_call	j_call	cdr3_nt	cdr3_aa
-	TRBV9	-	TRBJ1-1	TGTGCCAGCAGCGTAGCTGCCAGGGAGAACACTGAAGCTTTCTTT	CASSVAARENTEAFF
-	TRBV2	-	TRBJ1-5	TGTGCCAGCAGTGCGGAGACGGGGGGCAATCAGCCCCAGCATTTT	CASSAETGGNQPQHF
-	TRBV5-1	TRBD2	TRBJ2-7	TGCGCCAGCAGCTTGACCCCAGGGAGGGCGGCCTTCAACTACGAGCAGTACTTC	CASSLTPGRAAFNYEQYF
-	TRBV12-3/TRBV12-4	-	TRBJ1-1	TGTGCCAGCAGACGGAGTATCACTGAAGCTTTCTTT	CASRRSITEAFF
-	TRBV19	-	TRBJ1-5	TGTGCCAGTAGTAGGCAGGAAGAGACTCAGCCCCAGCATTTT	CASSRQEETQPQHF
few	TRBV10-3	TRBD1	TRBJ1-5	TGTGCCATCAGAGGGACAGCATCAGATCAGCCCCAGCATTTT	CAIRGTASDQPQHF
-	TRBV9	TRBD2	TRBJ2-1	TGTGCCAGCAGCGCCTTCGACCGGACTAGCGGGGGGGCCAGTGAGCAGTTCTTC	CASSAFDRTSGGASEQFF
-	TRBV19	-	TRBJ2-4	TGTGCCAGTATAAGTCCCTCGGAGGACATTCAGTACTTC	CASISPSEDIQYF
-	TRBV6-2/TRBV6-3	-	TRBJ2-7	TGTGCCAGCAGCCCCTTGAGAGCGGCCGAGCAGTACTTC	CASSPLRAAEQYF
few	TRBV30	-	TRBJ1-6	TGTGCCTGGAGCGGACAGTTTAATTCACCCCTCCACTTT	CAWSGQFNSPLHF
-	TRBV6-6	TRBD1	TRBJ1-6	TGTGCCAGCAGTCGCAACAGGGGGCTAGCCTATAATTCACCCCTCCACTTT	CASSRNRGLAYNSPLHF
-	TRBV7-2	-	TRBJ1-6	TGTGCCAGCAGCTTATTGGGCCTTAATTCACCCCTCCACTTT	CASSLLGLNSPLHF
-	TRBV6-1	-	TRBJ1-2	TGTGCCAGCAGTGAATTCGTCGGGGGGGAAGAGGATTATGGCTACACCTTC	CASSEFVGGEEDYGYTF
-	TRBV6-5	TRBD1	TRBJ2-4	TGTGCCAGCAGACGGACAGGGGAAGCCAAAAACATTCAGTACTTC	CASRRTGEAKNIQYF
-	TRBV11-3	-	TRBJ2-7	TGTGCCAGCACTAGGCCTTCCTACGAGCAGTACTTC	CASTRPSYEQYF
few	TRBV19	TRBD1	TRBJ1-2	TGTGCCAGTAGTAACGGACAGGGTCGGGGGACGATTTACACCTTC	CASSNGQGRGTIYTF
-	TRBV10-1	TRBD1	TRBJ1-6	TGCGCCAGCGGAACAGGGGACTCACCCCTCCACTTT	CASGTGDSPLHF
-	TRBV7-9	TRBD1	TRBJ1-5	TGTGCCAGCAGCTTAGGGGCTCAGGGGGCGCAGCCCCAGCATTTT	CASSLGAQGAQPQHF
few	TRBV10-3	-	TRBJ2-7	TGTGCCATCGGCAACTACGAGCAGTACTTC	CAIGNYEQYF
-	TRBV3-1/TRBV3-2	-	TRBJ2-7	TGTGCCAGCAGCCAAGTCGCCTACGAGCAGTACTTC	CASSQVAYEQYF
-	TRBV12-3/TRBV12-4	-	TRBJ1-2	TGTGCCAGCAGTACGGACTTCGGGGACTACACCTTC	CASSTDFGDYTF
-	TRBV5-1	TRBD1	TRBJ1-3	TGCGCCAGCAGCCCTGGACAGGGGGCGAGAGGAAACACCATATATTTT	CASSPGQGARGNTIYF
-	TRBV30	-	TRBJ1-2	TGTGCCTGGAGCTATATCTACGGCTACACCTTC	CAWSYIYGYTF
-	TRBV6-6	TRBD1	TRBJ1-2	TGTGCCAGCAGTTACCGGACAGGGCGGGAGGGCTACACCTTC	CASSYRTGREGYTF
-	TRBV5-1	-	TRBJ1-1	TGCGCCAGCAGCCCCCAGGGGTGGGATGAAGCTTTCTTT	CASSPQGWDEAFF
-	TRBV27	-	TRBJ1-3	TGTGCCAGCAGTTCCGGGACAAGCTCTGGAAACACCATATATTTT	CASSSGTSSGNTIYF
-	TRBV7-8	TRBD1	TRBJ1-5	TGTGCCAGCAGCTCCGGGACAGAGAATCAGCCCCAGCATTTT	CASSSGTENQPQHF
-	TRBV5-1	-	TRBJ2-7	TGCGCCAGCACCCAGACAGGTCTCGGCGAGCAGTACTTC	CASTQTGLGEQYF
once	TRBV2	-	TRBJ1-6	TGTGCCAGCAGAGGACAGCGGATGAGCTCCTATAATTCACCCCTCCACTTT	CASRGQRMSSYNSPLHF
-	TRBV4-1	TRBD1	TRBJ1-1	TGCGCCAGCAGCCCACTGGGACAGGGGAACACTGAAGCTTTCTTT	CASSPLGQGNTEAFF
-	TRBV6-5	-	TRBJ1-1	TGTGCCAGCAGTACAGGCTCTGTCACTGAAGCTTTCTTT	CASSTGSVTEAFF
-	TRBV3-1/TRBV3-2	TRBD1	TRBJ1-6	TGTGCCAGCAGCCAGCGGGACAGGGGATTTTTGGATTCACCCCTCCACTTT	CASSQRDRGFLDSPLHF
-	TRBV9	-	TRBJ1-1	TGTGCCAGCAGCGGACCCTACCTCAACAGTCACTACACTGAAGCTTTCTTT	CASSGPYLNSHYTEAFF
-	TRBV2	-	TRBJ1-5	TGTGCCAGCAGTGAATCGGGAAGGAATCATCAGCCCCAGCATTTT	CASSESGRNHQPQHF
-	TRBV19	TRBD1	TRBJ1-5	TGTGCCAGTAGTACCTCGATCGACAGGGCCAATCAGCCCCAGCATTTT	CASSTSIDRANQPQHF
-	TRBV18	-	TRBJ1-1	TGTGCCAGCTCACCATCCCGCGGCACTGAAGCTTTCTTT	CASSPSRGTEAFF
-	TRBV18	-	TRBJ2-7	TGTGCCAGCTCACCACGAACAGGGAAATACGAGCAGTACTTC	CASSPRTGKYEQYF
-	TRBV9	-	TRBJ1-5	TGTGCCAGCAGCGTAGCTCCCGGGTACTCTCAGCCCCAGCATTTT	CASSVAPGYSQPQHF
-	TRBV6-2/TRBV6-3	TRBD1	TRBJ1-5	TGTGCCAGCAGTGACAGGGGCGATGGCAATCAGCCCCAGCATTTT	CASSDRGDGNQPQHF
-	TRBV20-1	-	TRBJ1-5	TGCAGTGCCAGTGGTTCGGGCAATCAGCCCCAGCATTTT	CSASGSGNQPQHF
-	TRBV6-5	TRBD1	TRBJ1-4	TGTGCCAGCAGGACAGGGGGCCGCGTGGATGAAAAACTGTTTTTT	CASRTGGRVDEKLFF
-	TRBV7-7	-	TRBJ1-5	TGTGCCAGCAGCTCCGCCCCGGACAGCAACCTCGATCAGCCCCAGCATTTT	CASSSAPDSNLDQPQHF
-	TRBV7-2	-	TRBJ2-5	TGTGCCAGCAGCGACTTGGGTGGTCTTGAAGAGACCCAGTACTTC	CASSDLGGLEETQYF
few	TRBV20-1	-	TRBJ1-1	TGCAGTGCGCGACAGGTTGAAGCTTTCTTT	CSARQVEAFF
-	TRBV2	-	TRBJ2-7	TGTGCCAGCAGTGCACGACTAGTAGGAAGTGGAGAGCAGTACTTC	CASSARLVGSGEQYF
-	TRBV25-1	-	TRBJ1-2	TGTGCCAGCAGTGAATCCCTTCGGGGCTACACCTTC	CASSESLRGYTF
-	TRBV6-2/TRBV6-3	-	TRBJ1-2	TGTGCCAGCAGTTACGTGGAGGGGCATGGCTACACCTTC	CASSYVEGHGYTF
-	TRBV29-1	-	TRBJ1-2	TGCAGCGTTGAGGGGGGGGAGAGTGGCTATGGCTACACCTTC	CSVEGGESGYGYTF
-	TRBV6-2/TRBV6-3	-	TRBJ1-1	TGTGCCAGCAGTTATGGGGGGAGCGTCACTGAAGCTTTCTTT	CASSYGGSVTEAFF
once	TRBV11-2	TRBD1	TRBJ2-7	TGTGCCAGCAGCTTAGAACCGACAGGGTTCTACGAGCAGTACTTC	CASSLEPTGFYEQYF
-	TRBV28	TRBD1	TRBJ2-7	TGTGCCAGCAGTCCCGGGACAGCTGCCTACGAGCAGTACTTC	CASSPGTAAYEQYF